One sample yielded the 18 T cell receptor beta chains listed below, sequenced in a study of blood T cell repertoires in COVID-19. Only in-frame clones appear in the TCRdb table, and some are missing; sequencing was by immunoSEQ multiplex PCR. The sample lists fewer than 350,000 clones, 90% occurring once. The material sequenced was PBMCs or T cells enriched from blood (not recorded which). Source of these receptors: a young woman with acute COVID-19.

The chain recombines TRBV19 with TRBJ1-2; 8 bases are shared with TRBD1. Germline values: CDR1 LNHDA, CDR2 SQIVND (reference sequence). V lost 3 bases, J lost 4 bases, and 7 bases stayed unmatched. The CDR3 spans 15 residues. The CDR3 spells CASSISSGQGYGYTF. For the CDR3, the DNA is TGTGCCAGTAGTATTTCGTCTGGACAGGGCTATGGCTACACCTTC.

The chain joins TRBV6-1 to TRBJ1-1; D possibly corresponds to TRBD1 (5 bases). Germline CDR1 reads MNHNS; CDR2 reads SASEGT. With 2 bases removed from V and 2 bases from J, the gap between germline ends came to 15 bases. CDR3 size: 16 residues. The CDR3 loop reads CASSEREGLPNTEAFF. DNA of the CDR3: TGTGCCAGCAGTGAAAGGGAGGGACTACCAAACACTGAAGCTTTCTTT.

The rearrangement uses TRBV4-3 and TRBJ2-7, with D possibly being TRBD1 (6 bases). Germline CDR1 reads LGHNA; CDR2 reads YSLEER. This CDR3 has 14 residues. V lost 4 bases and J lost 2, with 12 bases in between. CDR3: CASSRNREAYEQYF. The CDR3 DNA follows: TGCGCCAGCAGCCGAAACAGGGAAGCCTACGAGCAGTACTTC.

The count of this clone is one. The rearrangement uses TRBV4-3 and TRBJ2-1, with 7 bases matching TRBD1. In germline, CDR1 is LGHNA, CDR2 YSLEER. The CDR3 has 14 amino acids. Trimming cost V 0 bases and J 8 bases; bases outside gene matches: 4. CDR3 amino acids: CASSQEPQGDEQFF. The CDR3 coding sequence is TGCGCCAGCAGCCAAGAACCGCAGGGGGATGAGCAGTTCTTC.

The chain recombines TRBV19 with TRBJ2-7, with D perhaps matching TRBD1 (7 bases). Trimming shortened V by 5 bases and J by 10 bases, and 21 bases separated the two germline ends. Germline V gives CDR1 LNHDA, CDR2 SQIVND (reference sequence). CDR3 length: 14 residues. CDR3: CASSADRDSLGQYF. CDR3 sequence (DNA): TGTGCCAGTAGTGCCGACAGGGACTCTCTAGGCCAGTACTTC.

A single count supports this clone. The chain joins TRBV18 to TRBJ2-1; possibly TRBD2 for D (5 bases). Germline CDR1 and CDR2: KGHSH and LQKENI. V was cut by 6 bases and J by 12 bases, with 27 bases left in between. The CDR3 consists of 16 residues. CDR3 amino acids: CASSFGEIYSRKLQFF. In DNA, the CDR3 is TGTGCCAGCTCGTTCGGGGAGATCTATTCTCGGAAATTGCAGTTCTTC.

About this clone: Other nucleotide sequences in the sample specify the same CDR3. V is TRBV7-9 and J is TRBJ1-3, with D unresolved. Between the trimmed V and J ends, which lost 3 bases and 0 bases, there was a span of 12 bases. This CDR3 region has 16 residues. In germline, CDR1 is SEHNR, CDR2 FQNEAQ (reference sequence). This chain's CDR3 is CASSLGQPNSGNTIYF. The DNA of the CDR3 is TGTGCCAGCAGCTTGGGCCAGCCGAACTCTGGAAACACCATATATTTT.

CDR3 DNA sequence: TGTGCCAGCTCACCTCTAGACAGGGTAATTGACACCTTC. This encodes CASSPLDRVIDTF. The V call is TRBV18, the J call TRBJ1-2; TRBD1 agrees at 7 bases. The CDR3 runs 13 residues. Germline V gives CDR1 KGHSH, CDR2 LQKENI. V lost 3 bases, J lost 12 bases, and 10 bases stayed unmatched. The full variable domain, with the rest looked up from reference TRBV18 and TRBJ1-2, is NAGVMQNPRHLVRRRGQEARLRCSPMKGHSHVYWYRQLPEEGLKFMVYLQKENIIDESGMPKERFSAEFPKEGPSILRIQQVVRGDSAAYFCASSPLDRVIDTFGSGTRLTVV.

V gene TRBV11-3 combines with J gene TRBJ2-1, with 12 bases fitting TRBD1. The trim removed 5 bases at V and 9 bases at J, leaving 8 bases unmatched. CDR3 length: 15 residues. The germline gives CDR1 SGHNT, CDR2 YENEEA. CDR3 protein: CASSRAGTGGFEQFF. CDR3 in DNA: TGTGCCAGCAGCCGGGCCGGGACAGGGGGCTTTGAGCAGTTCTTC.

This clone was recorded only once. The CDR3 protein is CASSLDTSGRRRETQYF. Here the CDR3 DNA reads TGTGCCAGCAGCTTAGATACTAGCGGGAGGCGACGGGAGACCCAGTACTTC. The rearrangement joins TRBV7-9 to TRBJ2-5; 12 bases agree with TRBD2. This CDR3 is built from 17 residues. Germline CDR1 is SEHNR and CDR2 is FQNEAQ (reference sequence). With V trimmed by 1 base and J by 5 bases, 8 bases remained unmatched.

As DNA, the CDR3 is TGTGCCATCAGTGGGGCTAGCGGGAATAGAGATACGCAGTATTTT. Its protein is CAISGASGNRDTQYF. This sequence joins TRBV10-3 and TRBJ2-3; 9 bases are a match to TRBD2. The V gene's germline CDR1 is ENHRY and CDR2 SYGVKD. The length of the CDR3 is 15 residues. V lost 4 bases to trimming and J lost 5 bases; unmatched junction nucleotides: 7.

This chain connects TRBV28 to TRBJ1-3, with a tentative D call TRBD1 (5 bases). Germline values: CDR1 MDHEN, CDR2 SYDVKM. The CDR3 loop spans 16 amino acids. Deletions cut 7 bases from V and 0 bases from J, with 16 bases between. CDR3 amino acids: CASNLGGLLSGNTIYF. The CDR3 DNA sequence: TGTGCCAGCAATTTGGGGGGTCTCCTCTCTGGAAACACCATATATTTT.

This chain connects TRBV4-1 to TRBJ2-7; TRBD2 aligns across 16 bases. This CDR3 is 19 amino acids long. With 0 bases clipped from V and 2 bases from J, the junction kept 7 bases outside the gene matches. Looked up from germline, CDR1 is MGHRA and CDR2 is YSYEKL. CDR3 region: CASSQESPGLAGGTYEQYF. The CDR3 DNA is TGCGCCAGCAGCCAAGAATCCCCGGGACTAGCGGGAGGGACCTACGAGCAGTACTTC.

The V and J genes are TRBV7-2 and TRBJ2-7; TRBD2 matches at 9 bases. CDR1 SGHTA and CDR2 FQGNSA come from the germline V gene. The length of the CDR3 is 15 residues. V shed 1 base and J 2 bases; nucleotides not matched to a gene: 3. The CDR3 region has the DNA TGTGCCAGCAGCTTAGGCGGGAGGGATACCTACGAGCAGTACTTC. Its protein is CASSLGGRDTYEQYF.

V gene TRBV5-1 combines with J gene TRBJ1-6, with 8 bases identical to TRBD1. V shed 4 bases, J shed 6 bases, and the junction held 9 bases outside the gene matches. The CDR3 has 16 amino acids. CDR1 is SGHRS, CDR2 YFSETQ, per germline. This chain's CDR3 is CASSNQGASGNSPLHF. CDR3 bases: TGCGCCAGCAGCAATCAGGGGGCCTCGGGTAATTCACCCCTCCACTTT.

The V and J genes are TRBV11-2 and TRBJ1-6; TRBD1 agrees at 7 bases. Germline trimming cut 5 bases from V and 10 bases from J; bases unmatched to any gene: 8. CDR3 length: 14 amino acids. From germline, CDR1 is SGHAT and CDR2 FQNNGV. CDR3 coding DNA: TGTGCCAGCAGCAAGACATCGACAGGGTCACCCCTCCACTTT. It is translated as CASSKTSTGSPLHF.

The rearrangement links TRBV7-2 to TRBJ2-7, with a weak D call TRBD1 (6 bases). Germline lookup yields CDR1 SGHTA and CDR2 FQGNSA. This CDR3 is 15 amino acids long. The germline V and J ends were trimmed by 2 bases and 4 bases, with 15 bases remaining between them. CDR3 sequence (DNA): TGTGCCAGCAGCTTATCTACAGGGATGCCGTACGAGCAGTACTTC. Protein: CASSLSTGMPYEQYF.

The rearrangement uses TRBV19 and TRBJ2-3; the match to TRBD2 covers 8 bases. The CDR3 has 16 residues. The germline gives CDR1 LNHDA, CDR2 SQIVND (reference sequence). V lost 7 bases, J lost 6 bases, and 15 bases stayed unmatched. Here the CDR3 DNA reads TGTGCCAGTACCACCCCGGGACTAGTCGGAATGGATACGCAGTATTTT. Encoded protein: CASTTPGLVGMDTQYF. Full variable domain (missing parts from reference TRBV19 and TRBJ2-3): DGGITQSPKYLFRKEGQNVTLSCEQNLNHDAMYWYRQDPGQGLRLIYYSQIVNDFQKGDIAEGYSVSREKKESFPLTVTSAQKNPTAFYLCASTTPGLVGMDTQYFGPGTRLTVL.